The clone carrying this T cell receptor beta chain was observed a handful of times. Its antigen is undetermined. There are 16 residues in the CDR3. With V trimmed by 0 bases and J by 2 bases, 0 bases remained unmatched. Germline CDR1 WSHSY, CDR2 SAAADI. For ophthalmopathy patients, the Clinical Activity Score was at least 3 and the NOSPECS grade at least 4; duration was under 3 months. TCR beta CDR3 sequences were amplified from RNA transcripts. With the HTBI primer set, the TCR CDR3 went through a first round of RT-PCR. Each CDR3 protein gets one entry after TCRdb re-called the multiplex PCR reads with MiXCR. This sample yields about 520,000 distinct CDR3 sequences, of which less than 25% are seen a single time; about 11% belongs to the top ten. The source of the sample is a study of T cells in Graves' hyperthyroidism and ophthalmopathy. Study at large: The initial diagnosis was the point when peripheral blood was collected, ahead of any treatment. Broader study findings: The model made its ophthalmopathy prediction, and onset followed a median around six months later. Most clonotypes expanded in thyroid above 0.001 were likewise present in blood.

The chain recombines TRBV10-2 with TRBJ2-1; 11 bases are shared with TRBD2. The TCR comes from a woman between 25 and 40 years old with Graves' ophthalmopathy. Material: blood. In DNA form, the CDR3 reads TGCGCCAGCAGTGAGTCGACTAGCGGGGCCTACAATGAGCAGTTCTTC. Its protein product is CASSESTSGAYNEQFF.